The text below deals with one TCR beta chain. Time point noted: newly diagnosed GD, antithyroid drugs for less than 3 months. PBMC-derived RNA was used for the TCR library. These data are taken from a study of regulatory T cells in long-lasting Graves disease. The CDR3 sequence is 14 residues long. V was pared by 4 bases and J by 4 bases, with 11 bases between. Germline V lookup: CDR1 GTSNPN, CDR2 SVGIG (reference sequence). iRepertoire HTBI primers and Arm-PCR of CDR3 regions built TCR beta libraries. From the multiplex PCR reads, TCRdb called clonotypes with MiXCR, one entry per CDR3 protein. The top ten clones hold about 25% of a sample with 350,000 to 500,000 distinct CDR3 sequences, roughly 17% of them seen once. The sample was also reused in another study, on T cells in Graves' hyperthyroidism and ophthalmopathy.

The V gene is TRBV30, the J gene TRBJ1-6; D unresolved. The sample was peripheral blood mononuclear cells (PBMCs), taken at new diagnosis, from a patient treated with antithyroid drugs. The TCR originated in a woman between 18 and 29 years old with Graves disease. The CDR3 coding sequence is TGTGCCTGGACTACGGTGATATATAATTCACCCCTCCACTTT. Translated, it gives CAWTTVIYNSPLHF.